The 23 T cell receptor beta chains below were found in one sample sequenced in a study of T cell responses to AZD1222 COVID-19 vaccine. The data were produced by immunoSEQ multiplex PCR, yet TCRdb's version contains in-frame clones alone and is incomplete. This sample yields about 98,000 clones, of which around 88% are seen a single time; 10% belongs to the top ten. Sequences were derived from peripheral blood, sampled on day 0 of MenACWY control vaccination. The receptors shown here come from an adult in good health.

The chain combines TRBV6-5 with TRBJ1-6; 7 nucleotides match TRBD1. With 2 bases clipped from V and 9 bases from J, the junction kept 7 bases outside the gene matches. The CDR3 contains 15 residues. In germline, CDR1 is MNHEY, CDR2 SVGAGI. The CDR3, as DNA: TGTGCCAGCAGTTACCGTAGGGGGCAGGCTTCACCCCTCCACTTT. Translation gives CASSYRRGQASPLHF.

This sequence joins TRBV19 and TRBJ1-5; 8 bases are shared with TRBD1. The CDR3 covers 15 residues. Per the germline V gene, CDR1 is LNHDA and CDR2 is SQIVND (reference sequence). With V trimmed by 4 bases and J by 1 base, 3 bases remained unmatched. CDR3 amino acids: CASSTGQGSNQPQHF. The CDR3 nucleotides are TGTGCCAGTAGTACAGGACAGGGAAGCAATCAGCCCCAGCATTTT.

The rearrangement uses TRBV27 and TRBJ2-7; 7 bases fit TRBD2. The trim removed 6 bases at V and 4 bases at J, leaving 0 bases unmatched. Per germline, CDR1 MNHEY and CDR2 SMNVEV (reference sequence). The length of the CDR3 is 11 residues. Written as DNA, the CDR3 is TGTGCCAGCAGGCGGGGGTACGAGCAGTACTTC. Protein product: CASRRGYEQYF.

The chain carries TRBV6-5 and TRBJ2-3; D gene uncertain. The germline V and J ends were trimmed by 2 bases and 1 base, with 13 bases remaining between them. CDR1 and CDR2 (germline): MNHEY, SVGAGI. The CDR3 is 16 amino acids. CDR3 nucleotides: TGTGCCAGCAGTTACCCTGGGATGCTAGGCACAGATACGCAGTATTTT. Amino acids: CASSYPGMLGTDTQYF.

The chain joins TRBV30 to TRBJ2-7; D assignment may be TRBD1 or TRBD2 (6 bases each). The CDR3 sequence is 14 residues long. Germline V gene data show CDR1 as GTSNPN and CDR2 as SVGIG (reference sequence). V dropped 0 bases and J dropped 4 bases, with 13 bases sitting between them. CDR3 residues: CAWSVKGGKYEQYF. The CDR3 DNA reads TGTGCCTGGAGTGTAAAGGGGGGAAAGTACGAGCAGTACTTC.

The chain recombines TRBV29-1 with TRBJ2-1; possibly TRBD1 for D (6 bases). The CDR3 spans 13 residues. Germline V gives CDR1 SQVTM, CDR2 ANQGSEA. V lost 2 bases to trimming and J lost 5 bases, with 10 bases between them. The CDR3 loop is CSVELRGDNEQFF. The CDR3 DNA reads as TGCAGCGTTGAACTCAGGGGTGACAATGAGCAGTTCTTC.

The chain joins TRBV27 to TRBJ1-5; D is unclear. CDR1 is MNHEY and CDR2 is SMNVEV in the germline V gene (reference sequence). The CDR3 is made up of 12 amino acids. The germline V and J ends were trimmed by 8 bases and 3 bases, with 8 bases remaining between them. The CDR3 region has the DNA TGTGCCAGCGGCCTGGACAATCAGCCCCAGCATTTT. It translates to CASGLDNQPQHF.

The rearrangement uses TRBV30 and TRBJ2-5; D call uncertain. V was clipped by 1 base and J by 5 bases, with 11 bases between them. Germline V gives CDR1 GTSNPN, CDR2 SVGIG (reference sequence). The CDR3 has 13 amino acids. Written as DNA, the CDR3 is TGTGCCTGGAGTGCCCGGCGAAAGGAGACCCAGTACTTC. Protein product: CAWSARRKETQYF.

The chain joins TRBV28 to TRBJ2-3; 11 positions match TRBD2. Trimming at V came to 8 bases and at J to 4 bases, leaving 5 bases not matched to a gene. The germline V gene encodes CDR1 MDHEN and CDR2 SYDVKM. The CDR3 consists of 14 residues. The CDR3: CASQLAGAADTQYF. CDR3 DNA sequence: TGTGCCAGCCAACTAGCGGGGGCGGCAGATACGCAGTATTTT.

This chain joins TRBV7-2 and TRBJ1-3; D might be TRBD1 (6 bases). Trimming stripped 0 bases from V and 0 bases from J, with 9 bases between. The germline CDR1 and CDR2 sequences are SGHTA and FQGNSA. There are 16 residues in the CDR3. The CDR3 sequence is CASSLADRSSGNTIYF. The CDR3 DNA follows: TGTGCCAGCAGCTTAGCCGACAGGAGCTCTGGAAACACCATATATTTT.

The CDR3 spells CASSLSRNEQFF. The CDR3 DNA sequence: TGTGCCAGCAGCCTAAGCCGGAATGAGCAGTTCTTC. This chain links TRBV7-3 with TRBJ2-1; D gene ambiguous. Per the germline V gene, CDR1 is SGHTA and CDR2 is FQGTGA. The ends were cut back, 5 bases at V and 7 bases at J, with 9 bases in the middle. The CDR3 spans 12 residues.

V gene TRBV7-2 combines with J gene TRBJ2-5; D is possibly TRBD2 (7 bases). V lost 1 base and J lost 4, with 13 bases in between. Germline CDR1 is SGHTA and CDR2 is FQGNSA. This CDR3 has 15 residues. CDR3: CASSLVAGAGETQYF. The CDR3 region has the DNA TGTGCCAGCAGCTTAGTCGCGGGGGCGGGAGAGACCCAGTACTTC.

The J gene is TRBJ1-5, the V gene TRBV11-2; D remains unclear. There are 9 residues in the CDR3. The V end was cut by 10 bases, the J end by 9 bases, with 7 bases between. The germline CDR1 and CDR2 sequences are SGHAT and FQNNGV. This CDR3 is CAIGRPQHF. The CDR3 DNA follows: TGTGCCATCGGGCGGCCCCAGCATTTT.

V gene TRBV12-2 combines with J gene TRBJ2-6; the tabulated D call, TRBD2, remains unverified against the DNA. TRBV12-2 is a pseudogene segment. This CDR3 contains 18 residues. CDR3 DNA sequence: TGTGCAAGTCGCACCCCGGGACTAGCGCTGGCTGGGGCCAACGTCCTGACTTTC. It codes for CASRTPGLALAGANVLTF.

V usage is TRBV5-1 and J usage is TRBJ2-2, with D tentatively TRBD2 (6 bases). The length of the CDR3 is 16 residues. V dropped 7 bases and J dropped 4 bases, with 20 bases sitting between them. Germline CDR1 and CDR2: SGHRS and YFSETQ. The CDR3 coding sequence is TGCGCCAGCGCAAACAGAGCCTCCGGGGGCACCGGGGAGCTGTTTTTT. This gives the protein CASANRASGGTGELFF.

This clone was detected a few times. The chain employs TRBV28 and TRBJ1-1, with TRBD1 as a possible D gene (6 bases). The CDR3 covers 11 residues. Per germline, CDR1 MDHEN and CDR2 SYDVKM. Trimming took 7 bases from V and 8 from J, leaving 11 bases between them. The CDR3 DNA sequence: TGTGCCAGCACGGCCGACAGGGAAGCTTTCTTT. It yields the protein CASTADREAFF.

The table lists this clone with a count of one. V gene TRBV11-1 combines with J gene TRBJ1-4; 9 bases agree with TRBD1. V lost 5 bases, J lost 4 bases, and 8 bases stayed unmatched. The CDR3 totals 16 residues. Germline values: CDR1 SGHAT, CDR2 FQDESV (reference sequence). The CDR3 reads CASSTSGTGINEKLFF. The CDR3, as DNA: TGTGCCAGCAGCACGTCCGGGACAGGGATTAATGAAAAACTGTTTTTT.

This chain joins TRBV6-5 and TRBJ1-2, with D uncertain. V was shortened by 6 bases and J by 7 bases, with 18 bases between the two germline ends. Germline CDR1 MNHEY, CDR2 SVGAGI. This CDR3 comprises 14 residues. The chain's CDR3 is CASRPTGPQGGYTF. CDR3 in DNA: TGTGCCAGCAGACCGACCGGGCCCCAAGGTGGCTACACCTTC.

The chain links TRBV2 to TRBJ1-2; D gene unclear. The CDR3 totals 13 residues. Germline V gives CDR1 SNHLY, CDR2 FYNNEI. The V gene lost 4 bases and the J gene lost 4 bases, with 10 bases spanning the gap. This CDR3 reads CASSAADLYGYTF. The CDR3 DNA sequence: TGTGCCAGCAGTGCGGCAGATCTCTATGGCTACACCTTC.

A few counts support this clone. This chain links TRBV19 with TRBJ1-2; 12 nucleotides agree with TRBD1. CDR1 and CDR2 from the germline V gene are LNHDA and SQIVND (reference sequence). The CDR3 covers 17 residues. The ends lost 6 bases at V and 6 bases at J; junction bases unmatched: 14. CDR3 nucleotide sequence: TGTGCCAGTAGGGACCGGGACAGGGGGCAAAATAGGGATGGCTACACCTTC. It is translated as CASRDRDRGQNRDGYTF.

This clone appeared many times. V gene TRBV5-1 combines with J gene TRBJ1-3, with D perhaps matching TRBD1 (6 bases). From germline, CDR1 is SGHRS and CDR2 YFSETQ. With 5 bases removed from V and 0 bases from J, the gap between germline ends came to 18 bases. The CDR3 has 17 amino acids. Here the CDR3 DNA reads TGCGCCAGCAGACCAGCCGGGGGCAGGCCCTCTGGAAACACCATATATTTT. Translated: CASRPAGGRPSGNTIYF.

The J gene is TRBJ1-1, the V gene TRBV28, with D possibly matching TRBD1 (5 bases). The CDR3 contains 12 residues. V shed 7 bases and J shed 11 bases, with 17 bases lying between them. Germline CDR1 and CDR2: MDHEN and SYDVKM. The CDR3 bases are TGTGCCAGCACCCTAAAGGGCAGGGCCGCTTTCTTT. Its protein is CASTLKGRAAFF.

The rearrangement joins TRBV19 to TRBJ1-4; possibly TRBD1 for D (6 bases). The CDR3 spans 15 residues. Trimming took 6 bases from V and 1 from J, leaving 12 bases between them. In germline, CDR1 is LNHDA, CDR2 SQIVND (reference sequence). The CDR3 sequence: CASRSRTVTNEKLFF. The CDR3 region has the DNA TGTGCCAGTAGGTCCCGGACAGTAACTAATGAAAAACTGTTTTTT.